Below, 18 T cell receptor beta chains from the same sample are listed, as sequenced in a study of cytomegalovirus exposure and HLA in healthy donors. The PCR was carried out with 60 Vbeta primers and 13 Jbeta primers. The assay was immunoSEQ multiplex PCR, and TCRdb's table has in-frame clones only and misses some. Counted here are around 100,000 clones, more than 65% occurring once; the ten biggest clones make up roughly 16%. Sample: PBMCs. The receptor set was obtained from a woman aged 18-29 years in good health and CMV-seropositive.

This clone was seen once. This rearrangement joins TRBV19 to TRBJ1-5; possibly TRBD1 for D (5 bases). Germline V gene sequence: CDR1 LNHDA, CDR2 SQIVND (reference sequence). The CDR3 extends over 18 amino acids. Trimming removed 0 bases at V and 11 bases at J, with 26 bases between. In nucleotides, the CDR3 is TGTGCCAGTAGTATAGAAGGGGAGGCAGCCGGACTTTGGGAAGCCCAGCATTTT. It specifies CASSIEGEAAGLWEAQHF.

The chain carries TRBV10-2 and TRBJ1-1, with TRBD1 identical over 7 bases. CDR1 and CDR2 from the germline V gene are WSHSY and SAAADI. J was trimmed by 0 bases and V by 8 bases; bases with no gene match: 3. CDR3 length: 13 residues. The CDR3 sequence: CASRDSVNTEAFF. The CDR3 DNA is TGCGCCAGCCGGGACAGCGTGAACACTGAAGCTTTCTTT.

J is TRBJ2-7 and V is TRBV27; 7 bases align to TRBD1. CDR3 size: 14 residues. The junction had 4 bases not matched to a gene; V was cut back by 2 bases and J by 3 bases. From germline, CDR1 is MNHEY and CDR2 SMNVEV (reference sequence). As DNA, the CDR3 is TGTGCCAGCAGTTTAATGTCAGGGGGCTACGAGCAGTACTTC. It is translated as CASSLMSGGYEQYF.

CDR3 sequence: CASSQEGGRNYGYTF. CDR3 in DNA: TGCGCCAGCAGCCAAGAGGGGGGGCGGAACTATGGCTACACCTTC. The chain uses TRBV4-1 and TRBJ1-2; a weak D match, TRBD1 (6 bases). The V gene's germline CDR1 is MGHRA and CDR2 YSYEKL. The CDR3 has 15 amino acids. Trimming pared 0 bases from V and 2 bases from J, leaving 10 bases between.

This rearrangement joins TRBV7-6 to TRBJ2-3; TRBD2 aligns across 11 bases. Per germline, CDR1 SGHVS and CDR2 FNYEAQ. The CDR3 spans 16 residues. V lost 5 bases and J lost 2; bases outside the gene matches: 6. Here the CDR3 reads CASSPTSGALTDTQYF. The CDR3 region has the DNA TGTGCCAGCAGCCCGACTAGCGGGGCACTCACAGATACGCAGTATTTT.

This clone occurred a few times. The V call is TRBV6-4, the J call TRBJ1-2; 7 positions agree with TRBD1. Germline CDR1 reads MRHNA; CDR2 reads SNTAGT. The CDR3 has 13 residues. With V trimmed by 7 bases and J by 5 bases, 7 bases remained unmatched. CDR3 amino acids: CASKAPGGYGYTF. The CDR3 DNA reads as TGTGCCAGCAAGGCTCCAGGGGGTTATGGCTACACCTTC.

On this clone: One end of the junction fails to match germline, which may point to a read error. The chain is built from TRBV4-1 and TRBJ1-1; 8 bases are shared with TRBD1. Germline loops: CDR1 MGHRA, CDR2 YSYEKL. The CDR3 is 13 amino acids. CDR3 in amino acids: CASSQDLGQVKIF. In nucleotides, the CDR3 is TGCGCCAGCAGCCAAGATCTGGGACAGGTGAAGATCTTT.

The chain has TRBV6-5 and TRBJ1-4; possibly TRBD1 for D (6 bases). Germline assignment: CDR1 MNHEY and CDR2 SVGAGI. There are 14 residues in the CDR3. Trimming left V 6 bases short and J 8 bases short, with 16 bases between. In nucleotides, the CDR3 is TGTGCCAGCAGCCGGACAGCAAACTCCGAAAAACTGTTTTTT. It specifies CASSRTANSEKLFF.

The CDR3, as DNA: TGCAGCGTTGCGGGACAGGGTGGGGGGGTTAATGAAAAACTGTTTTTT. This encodes CSVAGQGGGVNEKLFF. V usage is TRBV29-1 and J usage is TRBJ1-4; TRBD1 aligns across 9 bases. J gave up 4 bases and V 4 bases, and 10 bases lay outside the gene matches. This CDR3 spans 16 amino acids. Per the germline V gene, CDR1 is SQVTM and CDR2 is ANQGSEA.

With regard to this clone: At one of its ends the junction is not consistent with the germline gene, which may arise from a read error. The chain is built from TRBV27 and TRBJ1-6; D is possibly TRBD1 (5 bases). Per germline, CDR1 MNHEY and CDR2 SMNVEV (reference sequence). The CDR3 contains 15 residues. The CDR3: CDSFLGAGYNSPLHF. CDR3 sequence (DNA): TGTGACAGCTTCCTTGGGGCAGGGTATAATTCACCCCTCCACTTT.

The chain has TRBV5-4 and TRBJ2-3; TRBD1 matches at 7 bases. Losses at the gene ends were 0 bases for V and 1 base for J; bases not matched to a gene: 8. Germline V lookup: CDR1 SGHNT, CDR2 YYREEE (reference sequence). There are 17 residues in the CDR3. The CDR3 DNA reads as TGTGCCAGCAGCTTGGGGGTTAGACAGGGCCGCACAGATACGCAGTATTTT. This codes for CASSLGVRQGRTDTQYF.

The genes are TRBV7-2 and TRBJ2-7, with 9 bases matching TRBD2. The CDR3 extends over 14 amino acids. In germline, CDR1 is SGHTA, CDR2 FQGNSA. V lost 3 bases, J lost 0 bases, and 0 bases stayed unmatched. The CDR3: CASSFSGGSYEQYF. CDR3 in DNA: TGTGCCAGCAGCTTTAGCGGGGGCTCCTACGAGCAGTACTTC.

The chain couples TRBV5-1 to TRBJ2-7; 8 nucleotides agree with TRBD1. This CDR3 has 16 amino acids. Germline-derived CDR1 and CDR2 are SGHRS and YFSETQ. The V segment lost 4 bases and the J segment 1 base; nucleotides outside the gene matches: 10. The CDR3, as DNA: TGCGCCAGCAGCCCTGGACAGGGAGCTGTTTCCTACGAGCAGTACTTC. Its translation is CASSPGQGAVSYEQYF.

This clone is a singleton in its sample. V and J are TRBV28 and TRBJ1-1; 9 nucleotides line up with TRBD1. Germline V gene data show CDR1 as MDHEN and CDR2 as SYDVKM. The V and J ends lost 6 bases and 0 bases, in that order; junction bases with no gene match: 5. There are 15 residues in the CDR3. CDR3: CASSTTGGVNTEAFF. CDR3 DNA: TGTGCCAGCAGCACCACAGGGGGCGTGAACACTGAAGCTTTCTTT.

The rearrangement uses TRBV6-4 and TRBJ2-7; D gene uncertain. This CDR3 contains 14 residues. Trimming took off 6 bases at V and 2 bases at J, with 14 bases between the two ends. Germline CDR1 MRHNA, CDR2 SNTAGT. The CDR3 DNA reads TGTGCCAGCAGCCGCCCCCCCCCGGCCTACGAGCAGTACTTC. Translated, it gives CASSRPPPAYEQYF.

The chain couples TRBV5-6 to TRBJ2-7, with 8 bases matching TRBD2. The CDR3 extends over 15 amino acids. Germline values: CDR1 SGHDT, CDR2 YYEEEE. V lost 0 bases, J lost 3 bases, and 5 bases stayed unmatched. This CDR3 is CASSLGAGGLYEQYF. The CDR3 DNA reads TGTGCCAGCAGCTTGGGGGCGGGAGGCCTCTACGAGCAGTACTTC.

The chain joins TRBV4-3 to TRBJ2-5, with D unresolved. CDR1 and CDR2 (germline): LGHNA, YSLEER. This CDR3 has 14 amino acids. Trimming removed 4 bases from V and 1 base from J, with 10 bases in between. CDR3 nucleotide sequence: TGCGCCAGCAGCCTTCCCTGGGCCCAAGAGACCCAGTACTTC. This sequence encodes CASSLPWAQETQYF.

The chain carries TRBV7-2 and TRBJ2-5, with D perhaps TRBD1 (6 bases). The V and J ends lost 0 bases and 4 bases respectively, with 15 bases between them. The CDR3 has 16 residues. Germline CDR1 and CDR2: SGHTA and FQGNSA. The CDR3 region is CASSLALGQGRETQYF. The CDR3 DNA follows: TGTGCCAGCAGCTTAGCGCTGGGGCAGGGGAGAGAGACCCAGTACTTC.